The T cell receptor (beta chain) under discussion was sequenced for a study of regulatory T cells in long-lasting Graves disease. Findings of the study overall: Researchers reported studying only peripheral blood, not thyroid tissue.

This CDR3 comprises 12 residues. V was clipped by 7 bases and J by 5 bases, with 8 bases between them. Germline lookup yields CDR1 SGHAT and CDR2 FQNNGV. This clonotype has at least ten counts. The antigen is unknown. With iRepertoire HTBI primers and Arm-PCR of CDR3 regions, TCR beta libraries were built. TCRdb recomputed calls from the multiplex PCR reads with MiXCR, one row per CDR3 protein. This table holds more than 300,000 distinct CDR3 sequences, 20% to 25% found once. The time point was: persistent/refractory GD, antithyroid drugs over 5 years with positive TRAb. RNA extracted from PBMCs served as the sequencing template.

Source: peripheral blood mononuclear cells (PBMCs), taken when the disease was refractory, from a patient treated with antithyroid drugs. The genes are TRBV11-2 and TRBJ2-2; D call uncertain. The sequence was collected from a woman in her forties with Graves disease. The CDR3 sequence: CASTTNTGELFF. As DNA, the CDR3 is TGTGCCAGCACCACTAATACCGGGGAGCTGTTTTTT. The whole variable domain, filled in from reference TRBV11-2 and TRBJ2-2, reads EAGVAQSPRYKIIEKRQSVAFWCNPISGHATLYWYQQILGQGPKLLIQFQNNGVVDDSQLPKDRFSAERLKGVDSTLKIQPAKLEDSAVYLCASTTNTGELFFGEGSRLTVL.